The clone carrying this T cell receptor beta chain was seen a few times. The antigen is unknown. This table comes from immunoSEQ multiplex PCR, and its TCRdb copy is limited to in-frame clones, with some not included. The data hold some 30,000 clones, with roughly four fifths observed a single time. The data were taken from a study of T cells in narcolepsy. Study-wide findings and caveats: Comparing one patient's CSF and blood CD4+ clonotypes highlighted HCRT- and TRIB2-specific autoreactive clonotypes.

Trimming took off 1 base at V and 1 base at J, with 7 bases between the two ends. This CDR3 is built from 14 residues. Germline V gene data show CDR1 as SGHAT and CDR2 as FQNNGV. The source of this sequence is a human donor with narcolepsy. The sample consisted of CD45RA- memory CD4+ T cells from PBMCs. The chain combines TRBV11-2 with TRBJ1-1, with unresolved D. The CDR3 coding sequence is TGTGCCAGCAGCTTAGGTTCCAGGAACACTGAAGCTTTCTTT. Protein product: CASSLGSRNTEAFF.